Listed below are T cell receptor beta chains from one sample, sequenced in a study of identical twins. TCRdb ran MiXCR on the 5' RACE reads and lists one entry per CDR3 protein. The sample yields approximately 600,000 distinct CDR3 sequences, roughly 6.6% seen once. The sample was also reused in another study, on yellow fever vaccine responses in identical twins.

Sequenced material: PBMCs. The receptors here all came from a woman between 18 and 29 years old in good health. The CDR3 runs from the conserved cysteine through the conserved F or W. Fields, in order: V gene, D gene, J gene, clone size, CDR3 protein, CDR3 DNA. D genes are given only for firm matches. For some rows the clone size is stated as once, few or many, or as a class when expanded; others skip it.

v_call: TRBV7-9
d_call: NA
j_call: TRBJ2-1
clone_size: NA
cdr3_aa: CASSFLGYNEQFF
cdr3_nt: TGTGCCAGCAGCTTTCTAGGCTACAATGAGCAGTTCTTC

v_call: TRBV15
d_call: NA
j_call: TRBJ2-5
clone_size: NA
cdr3_aa: CATSRDPAGQETQYF
cdr3_nt: TGTGCCACCAGCAGAGACCCGGCGGGCCAAGAGACCCAGTACTTC

v_call: TRBV7-9
d_call: NA
j_call: TRBJ1-2
clone_size: many
cdr3_aa: CASSPNSGDYTF
cdr3_nt: TGTGCCAGCAGCCCAAACAGTGGGGACTACACCTTC

v_call: TRBV2
d_call: TRBD2
j_call: TRBJ2-5
clone_size: NA
cdr3_aa: CASSEALLAGPLQETQYF
cdr3_nt: TGTGCCAGCAGTGAAGCGCTTCTAGCGGGGCCTTTACAAGAGACCCAGTACTTC

v_call: TRBV12-3/TRBV12-4
d_call: NA
j_call: TRBJ2-1
clone_size: many
cdr3_aa: CASSLDIGSNEQFF
cdr3_nt: TGTGCCAGCAGTCTTGATATTGGTTCCAATGAGCAGTTCTTC

v_call: TRBV6-5
d_call: NA
j_call: TRBJ2-1
clone_size: NA
cdr3_aa: CASSFTSPVAYNEQFF
cdr3_nt: TGTGCCAGCAGTTTTACTAGCCCCGTGGCCTACAATGAGCAGTTCTTC

v_call: TRBV10-3
d_call: NA
j_call: TRBJ2-3
clone_size: few
cdr3_aa: CAISESAGAGLDTQYF
cdr3_nt: TGTGCCATCAGTGAATCGGCGGGGGCCGGCCTGGATACGCAGTATTTT

v_call: TRBV7-2
d_call: NA
j_call: TRBJ2-1
clone_size: many
cdr3_aa: CASSLIAGRSNEQFF
cdr3_nt: TGTGCCAGCAGCTTAATTGCTGGACGATCCAATGAGCAGTTCTTC

v_call: TRBV7-8
d_call: NA
j_call: TRBJ2-6
clone_size: few
cdr3_aa: CASSLRPQSSGANVLTF
cdr3_nt: TGTGCCAGCAGCCTCCGGCCTCAGAGTTCTGGGGCCAACGTCCTGACTTTC

v_call: TRBV4-2
d_call: NA
j_call: TRBJ1-2
clone_size: many
cdr3_aa: CASSQETGGNYGYTF
cdr3_nt: TGTGCCAGCAGCCAAGAAACCGGTGGTAACTATGGCTACACCTTC

v_call: TRBV5-1
d_call: NA
j_call: TRBJ1-1
clone_size: many
cdr3_aa: CASSLVPGDGNTEAFF
cdr3_nt: TGCGCCAGCAGCTTGGTTCCCGGGGACGGGAACACTGAAGCTTTCTTT

v_call: TRBV2
d_call: NA
j_call: TRBJ2-1
clone_size: many
cdr3_aa: CASSRFSGSPYNEQFF
cdr3_nt: TGTGCCAGCAGCCGTTTTTCGGGGTCGCCGTACAATGAGCAGTTCTTC

v_call: TRBV12-3/TRBV12-4
d_call: NA
j_call: TRBJ2-2
clone_size: NA
cdr3_aa: CASSSLAIGGTGELFF
cdr3_nt: TGTGCCAGCAGTTCCCTAGCGATAGGGGGCACCGGGGAGCTGTTTTTT

v_call: TRBV5-1
d_call: TRBD2
j_call: TRBJ2-3
clone_size: many
cdr3_aa: CASQWLAGGPADTQYF
cdr3_nt: TGCGCCAGCCAGTGGCTAGCGGGAGGGCCGGCCGATACGCAGTATTTT

v_call: TRBV5-1
d_call: TRBD1
j_call: TRBJ2-7
clone_size: many
cdr3_aa: CASSRTGVRTRTKDPADEQYF
cdr3_nt: TGCGCCAGCAGCAGGACAGGGGTTAGGACACGAACCAAAGATCCCGCGGACGAGCAGTACTTC

v_call: TRBV25-1
d_call: NA
j_call: TRBJ2-4
clone_size: many
cdr3_aa: CASSEYQGNIQYF
cdr3_nt: TGTGCCAGCAGTGAATATCAGGGTAACATTCAGTACTTC

v_call: TRBV11-2
d_call: NA
j_call: TRBJ1-5
clone_size: NA
cdr3_aa: CASSFALYQPQHF
cdr3_nt: TGTGCCAGCAGCTTCGCACTCTATCAGCCCCAGCATTTT

v_call: TRBV12-3/TRBV12-4
d_call: NA
j_call: TRBJ1-2
clone_size: NA
cdr3_aa: CASSRDGGYGYTF
cdr3_nt: TGTGCCAGCAGCCGGGACGGAGGGTATGGCTACACCTTC

v_call: TRBV27
d_call: NA
j_call: TRBJ1-6
clone_size: NA
cdr3_aa: CASKAGVGLNSPLHF
cdr3_nt: TGTGCCAGCAAGGCAGGGGTGGGACTCAATTCACCCCTCCACTTT